This T cell receptor (beta chain) was sequenced in a study of human T cells and chemical hapten exposure. Overall study context: Per-sample TCR yield variation was attributed mainly to small pooled library volume differences. Whole-study findings and limits: DPC sensitization did not alter TCRs above 1 in 1000 frequency.

This clonotype has ten or more counts. Its matching antigen is unknown. It was the library that attached unique molecular identifiers to individual cDNA molecules. In the study's own analysis: Per-sample TCR counts ranged from 23,224 to 690,600, median about 90,000. A single record per CDR3 protein comes from TCRdb applying MiXCR to the RACE reads. For this entry, the V and J calls and clone size follow TCRdb and not the study's own pipeline. The sample has about 77,000 distinct CDR3 sequences; approximately 8.1% are singletons. Trimming took off 1 base at V and 1 base at J, with 9 bases between the two ends. Germline V lookup: CDR1 MNHNS, CDR2 SASEGT. The CDR3 consists of 15 residues. Described time point: healthy volunteer bleed at 6 weeks. Someone pulled total RNA out of unfractionated whole blood.

Sequencing input: whole blood. The sequence was obtained from a female donor in good health. Some clones in this sample may be carry-over from other donors' samples. V is TRBV6-1 and J is TRBJ2-3, with D maybe TRBD1 (6 bases). The CDR3 region has the DNA TGTGCCAGCAGTGAAGGGGACATTGGCACAGATACGCAGTATTTT. Protein sequence: CASSEGDIGTDTQYF.